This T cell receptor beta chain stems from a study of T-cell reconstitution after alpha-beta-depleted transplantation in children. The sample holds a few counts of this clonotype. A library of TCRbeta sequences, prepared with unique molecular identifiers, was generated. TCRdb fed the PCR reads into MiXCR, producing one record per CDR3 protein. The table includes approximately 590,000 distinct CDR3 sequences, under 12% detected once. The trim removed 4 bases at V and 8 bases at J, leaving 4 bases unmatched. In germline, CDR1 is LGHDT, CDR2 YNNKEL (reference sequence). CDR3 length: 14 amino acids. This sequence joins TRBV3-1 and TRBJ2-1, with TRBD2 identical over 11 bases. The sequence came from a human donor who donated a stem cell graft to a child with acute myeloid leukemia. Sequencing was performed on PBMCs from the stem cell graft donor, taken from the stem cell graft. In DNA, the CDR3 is TGTGCCAGCAGCCGACTAGCGGGACAGGATGAGCAGTTCTTC. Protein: CASSRLAGQDEQFF.